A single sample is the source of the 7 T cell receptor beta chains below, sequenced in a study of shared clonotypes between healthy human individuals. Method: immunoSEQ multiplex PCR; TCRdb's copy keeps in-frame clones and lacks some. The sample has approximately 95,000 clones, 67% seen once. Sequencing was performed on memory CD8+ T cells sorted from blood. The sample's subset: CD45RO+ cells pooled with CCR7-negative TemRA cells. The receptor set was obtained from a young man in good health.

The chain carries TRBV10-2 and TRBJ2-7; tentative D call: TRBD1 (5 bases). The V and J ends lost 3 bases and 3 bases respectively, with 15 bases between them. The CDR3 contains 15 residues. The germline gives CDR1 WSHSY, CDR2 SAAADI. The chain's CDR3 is CASSDPPAGYYEQYF. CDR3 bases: TGCGCCAGCAGTGACCCCCCCGCAGGGTACTACGAGCAGTACTTC.

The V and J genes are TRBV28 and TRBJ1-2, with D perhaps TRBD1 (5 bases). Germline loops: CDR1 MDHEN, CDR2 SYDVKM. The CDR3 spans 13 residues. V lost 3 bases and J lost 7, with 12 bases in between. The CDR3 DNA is TGTGCCAGCAGTTTTTCAGGGTTCTCTGGCTACACCTTC. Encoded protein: CASSFSGFSGYTF.

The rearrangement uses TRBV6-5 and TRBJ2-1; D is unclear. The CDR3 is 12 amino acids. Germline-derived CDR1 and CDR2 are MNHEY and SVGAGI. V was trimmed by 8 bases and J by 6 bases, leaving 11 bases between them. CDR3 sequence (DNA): TGTGCCAGCTATCGGACGATCAATGAGCAGTTCTTC. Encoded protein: CASYRTINEQFF.

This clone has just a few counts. The CDR3 DNA is TGCAGCGTTGCCTTGACAGGGCCAAGCTCCGAGCAGTACTTC. Protein product: CSVALTGPSSEQYF. The chain recombines TRBV29-1 with TRBJ2-7; 7 bases line up with TRBD1. CDR1 and CDR2 from the germline V gene are SQVTM and ANQGSEA. The CDR3 covers 14 residues. Losses at the gene ends were 4 bases for V and 6 bases for J; bases not matched to a gene: 12.

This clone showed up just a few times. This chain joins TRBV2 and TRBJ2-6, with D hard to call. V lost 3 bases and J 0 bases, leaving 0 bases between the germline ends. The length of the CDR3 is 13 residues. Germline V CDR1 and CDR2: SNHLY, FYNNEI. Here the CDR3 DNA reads TGTGCCAGCAGTGACTCTGGGGCCAACGTCCTGACTTTC. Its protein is CASSDSGANVLTF.

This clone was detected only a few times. The CDR3 loop reads CASKTGTGELFF. Written as DNA, the CDR3 is TGTGCCAGCAAAACAGGGACCGGGGAGCTGTTTTTT. The chain recombines TRBV6-5 with TRBJ2-2; weak D call: TRBD1 (6 bases). The CDR3 is 12 amino acids. Germline V gene sequence: CDR1 MNHEY, CDR2 SVGAGI. V lost 7 bases and J 5 bases, leaving 8 bases between the germline ends.

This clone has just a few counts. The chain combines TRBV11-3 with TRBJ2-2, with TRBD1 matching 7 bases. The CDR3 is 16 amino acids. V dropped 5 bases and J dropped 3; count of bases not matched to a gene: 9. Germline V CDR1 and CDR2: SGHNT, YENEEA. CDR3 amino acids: CASSTRGGVDTGELFF. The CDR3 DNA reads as TGTGCCAGCAGCACCCGAGGGGGCGTTGACACCGGGGAGCTGTTTTTT.